This T cell receptor beta chain came from a study of regulatory T cells in long-lasting Graves disease. The CDR3 runs to 14 residues. V lost 5 bases and J lost 2, with 12 bases in between. This sample's time point: newly diagnosed GD, antithyroid drugs for less than 3 months. RNA from PBMCs was the source of the TCR library. In its sample, this clonotype was seen many times. Arm-PCR of CDR3 regions and iRepertoire HTBI primers were the basis on which TCR beta libraries were built. TCRdb independently ran MiXCR on the multiplex PCR reads; one entry per CDR3 protein. The data show approximately 400,000 distinct CDR3 sequences, 14% to 15% seen once. These data also formed part of another study, on T cells in Graves' hyperthyroidism and ophthalmopathy. That work contributes: Graves' hyperthyroidism was deemed stable absent ophthalmopathy progression within 18 months. When the TCR CDR3 underwent first-round RT-PCR, the HTBI primer set was used.

The material sequenced was peripheral blood mononuclear cells (PBMCs), taken at new diagnosis, from a patient treated with antithyroid drugs. The source is a woman aged 35 to 49 with Graves disease. This chain connects TRBV12-3 or TRBV12-4 to TRBJ2-5; weak D call: TRBD2 (6 bases). The CDR3 region has the DNA TGTGCCAGCAGTGCCCTTAGCGGACAAGAGACCCAGTACTTC. Residues: CASSALSGQETQYF.